A selection of T cell receptor beta chains follows, all from one sample in a study of blood T cell repertoires in COVID-19. The method was immunoSEQ multiplex PCR; TCRdb's version includes in-frame clones alone and lacks a portion of them. Among about 190,000 clones listed, 70% to 85% were seen once. Sequenced sample: peripheral blood. The origin of the receptors is a man older than 75 with COVID-19, enrolled during active disease. The CDR3 runs from the conserved cysteine through the conserved F or W. D genes are given only for firm matches. The size field is filled for only some rows; it gives once, few, many or a size class.

j_call	d_call	clone_size	v_call	cdr3_length	cdr3_nt	cdr3_aa
TRBJ2-7	TRBD1	once	TRBV5-1	14	TGCGCCAGCTCGCAGGACAGGGGTTCCTACGAGCAGTACTTC	CASSQDRGSYEQYF
TRBJ1-4	TRBD1	.	TRBV5-1	16	TGCGCCAGCAGCCCGATAGCACAGGGGACTAATGAAAAACTGTTTTTT	CASSPIAQGTNEKLFF
TRBJ2-2	TRBD2	once	TRBV7-8	15	TGTGCCAGCAGCTTGAGCGGGACGAACACCGGGGAGCTGTTTTTT	CASSLSGTNTGELFF
TRBJ2-3	TRBD2	.	TRBV18	16	TGTGCCAGCTCACTCGGGACTAGCGGCCGCACAGATACGCAGTATTTT	CASSLGTSGRTDTQYF
TRBJ1-3	.	.	TRBV7-2	16	TGTGCCAGCAGCCCCCGGGACTTGAGCTCTGGAAACACCATATATTTT	CASSPRDLSSGNTIYF
TRBJ2-5	TRBD1	.	TRBV7-9	13	TGTGCCAGCAGCCTAAGGGGGCTGGAGACCCAGTACTTC	CASSLRGLETQYF
TRBJ1-1	.	.	TRBV5-5	14	TGTGCCAGCAGCTCCCGTCAGGGGTACACTGAAGCTTTCTTT	CASSSRQGYTEAFF
TRBJ1-2	.	few	TRBV10-3	13	TGTGCCATCAGTGACCCAGGGATAGGTGGCTACACCTTC	CAISDPGIGGYTF
TRBJ1-1	.	.	TRBV18	14	TGTGCCAGCTCACCCGTGTTTTTGGAGGCTGAAGCTTTCTTT	CASSPVFLEAEAFF
TRBJ1-3	.	.	TRBV4-3	13	TGCGCCAGCAGCCTTCAAACAGGAAACACCATATATTTT	CASSLQTGNTIYF
TRBJ1-5	TRBD1	once	TRBV10-3	13	TGTGCCATCAGTGGACAGGGCGGCCAGCCCCAGCATTTT	CAISGQGGQPQHF
TRBJ2-7	.	.	TRBV2	17	TGTGCCAGCACGGACATACAAGGGGTAGGGAACACCTACGAGCAGTACTTC	CASTDIQGVGNTYEQYF
TRBJ1-1	.	.	TRBV5-1	14	TGCGCCAGCGGCGTTCTTAGGGGGGGCACTGAAGCTTTCTTT	CASGVLRGGTEAFF
TRBJ1-5	TRBD1	.	TRBV6-1	16	TGTGCCAGCAGTGCCTCAGGGGGCCGTAGCAATCAGCCCCAGCATTTT	CASSASGGRSNQPQHF
TRBJ1-1	.	.	TRBV6-5	13	TGTGCCAGCACCCCCCCCGGGTACACTGAAGCTTTCTTT	CASTPPGYTEAFF
TRBJ1-2	.	.	TRBV5-4	14	TGTGCCAGCAGCCCTGGTCAGGGGCGCGAGGGCTACACCTTC	CASSPGQGREGYTF
TRBJ1-4	TRBD1	.	TRBV15	18	TGTGCCACCAGCAGAGAAGGGTTCCGGGGACAGATTAATGAAAAACTGTTTTTT	CATSREGFRGQINEKLFF
TRBJ2-1	TRBD1	.	TRBV20-1	10	TGCAGTGCAAGGGACAGGAGGGAGTTCTTC	CSARDRREFF
TRBJ1-6	TRBD1	.	TRBV11-3	15	TGTGCCAGCAGCTACGTTAAGACAGGGTATTCACCCCTCCACTTT	CASSYVKTGYSPLHF
TRBJ1-6	.	.	TRBV20-1	13	TGCAGTGCTAGTTCGGACAGAAATTCACCCCTCCACTTT	CSASSDRNSPLHF
TRBJ2-2	.	.	TRBV2	15	TGTGCCAGCAGTAGTCCAGCGGAGAACACCGGGGAGCTGTTTTTT	CASSSPAENTGELFF
TRBJ2-5	.	.	TRBV18	14	TGTGCCAGCTCACCACCGAACAGTCAAGAGACCCAGTACTTC	CASSPPNSQETQYF
TRBJ1-2	TRBD1	.	TRBV4-2	15	TGTGCCAGCAGCCAATCACAGGGGGTCAGCTATGGCTACACCTTC	CASSQSQGVSYGYTF
TRBJ1-1	.	.	TRBV9	14	TGTGCCAGCAGCCCCAGACTCCTGGGCACTGAAGCTTTCTTT	CASSPRLLGTEAFF
TRBJ1-4	TRBD1	few	TRBV5-1	15	TGCGCCAGCAGCTTGGAGGCAGGGGGTAATGAAAAACTGTTTTTT	CASSLEAGGNEKLFF
TRBJ2-5	.	.	TRBV6-2/TRBV6-3	20	TGTGCCAGCAGTTACTGGGGTGGAGGGGAATTCCAACTACTTCAAGAGACCCAGTACTTC	CASSYWGGGEFQLLQETQYF
TRBJ1-1	.	.	TRBV5-1	17	TGCGCCAGCAGCCTCCTATATGAGACAGTCCAGAACACTGAAGCTTTCTTT	CASSLLYETVQNTEAFF
TRBJ2-7	.	few	TRBV5-6	15	TGTGCCAGCAGCATGGGCCCCGAGGGCTCCTACGAGCAGTACTTC	CASSMGPEGSYEQYF
TRBJ2-5	TRBD2	.	TRBV12-5	14	TGTGCTAGTGGTCTGAGCGGGATTCAAGAGACCCAGTACTTC	CASGLSGIQETQYF
TRBJ2-1	TRBD2	.	TRBV28	19	TGTGCCAGCAGTTTACCCCCTAGCGGGGGGTCTCGCTCCTACAATGAGCAGTTCTTC	CASSLPPSGGSRSYNEQFF
TRBJ2-7	.	.	TRBV6-6	14	TGTGCCAGCAGTTACCTGCAGATCTCCTACGAGCAGTACTTC	CASSYLQISYEQYF
TRBJ1-3	.	.	TRBV5-6	16	TGTGCCAGCAGCTTAGCCTTAGCCCCCTCTGGAAACACCATATATTTT	CASSLALAPSGNTIYF
TRBJ1-4	.	.	TRBV4-2	16	TGTGCCAGCAGCCAAGATAGGGGGTCGGGGGGCGAAAAACTGTTTTTT	CASSQDRGSGGEKLFF
TRBJ2-5	TRBD2	.	TRBV10-1	14	TGCGCCAGCAGGGTCGGACTAGAACAAGAGACCCAGTACTTC	CASRVGLEQETQYF
TRBJ1-1	.	.	TRBV18	13	TGTGCCACCGAGGGCGACTCGGGCACTGAAGCTTTCTTT	CATEGDSGTEAFF
TRBJ1-2	.	.	TRBV6-5	16	TGTGCCAGCAGTTACTCGATTCAATCCACGGGAAATGGCTACACCTTC	CASSYSIQSTGNGYTF
TRBJ1-2	.	.	TRBV3-1/TRBV3-2	14	TGTGCCAGCAGCCGAGTCCCACAGGGTGGCGGCTACACCTTC	CASSRVPQGGGYTF
TRBJ2-2	.	.	TRBV15	15	TGTGCCACCAGCAGAGAGCTATTGTCTGGCGGGGAGCTGTTTTTT	CATSRELLSGGELFF
TRBJ2-5	TRBD1	.	TRBV6-2/TRBV6-3	13	TGTGCCAGCAGCCCGGACAGGGTACAGACCCAGTACTTC	CASSPDRVQTQYF
TRBJ2-5	TRBD1	.	TRBV9	14	TGTGCCAGCAGCGCCTGGACAGGTCGGGAGACCCAGTACTTC	CASSAWTGRETQYF
TRBJ1-4	.	.	TRBV12-2	16	TGTGCAAGTCGGGGTCCTCAGGGGACGGGAAATGAAAAACTGTTTTTT	CASRGPQGTGNEKLFF
TRBJ2-1	TRBD1	.	TRBV11-1	15	TGTGCCAGCAGCTCGAGACAGGGTACCGGCAATGAGCAGTTCTTC	CASSSRQGTGNEQFF
TRBJ2-4	.	.	TRBV19	15	TGTGCCAGTAGTCCGGCCCCAGGGGCCAAAAACATTCAGTACTTC	CASSPAPGAKNIQYF
TRBJ1-4	.	.	TRBV5-4	14	TGTGCCAGCAGCTTGGGGTCCCAGGGAGAAAAACTGTTTTTT	CASSLGSQGEKLFF
TRBJ1-1	TRBD1	once	TRBV5-1	13	TGCGCCAGCAGCACAGGGGGGAACACTGAAGCTTTCTTT	CASSTGGNTEAFF
TRBJ2-2	.	.	TRBV5-4	16	TGTGCCAGCAGCTTGAAGGAACGAGGCGGCGCCGGGGAGCTGTTTTTT	CASSLKERGGAGELFF
TRBJ2-7	.	.	TRBV5-1	13	TGCGCCAGCAGCTTGGACCTAATATACGAGCAGTACTTC	CASSLDLIYEQYF
TRBJ1-4	.	.	TRBV14	16	TGTGCCAGCAGCCCTACAGGGATTTCAACTAATGAAAAACTGTTTTTT	CASSPTGISTNEKLFF
TRBJ2-5	TRBD2	.	TRBV27	14	TGTGCCAGCAGTCCCCTAGCGGGGGGAGAGACCCAGTACTTC	CASSPLAGGETQYF
TRBJ1-1	TRBD1	.	TRBV9	13	TGTGCCAGCAGCGGATTGACAGGGCCTGAAGCTTTCTTT	CASSGLTGPEAFF
TRBJ1-4	.	.	TRBV5-1	15	TGCGCCAGCAGCTTGGGGGACACCAAAGATGAAAAACTGTTTTTT	CASSLGDTKDEKLFF